The source of this T cell receptor beta chain is a study of pediatric ulcerative colitis. Findings and caveats of the study: Compared with controls, ulcerative colitis showed greater blood-rectum clone sharing. Two rectal clonotypes were found only in ulcerative colitis patients, all of them.

The CDR3 sequence is 15 residues long. Per the germline V gene, CDR1 is LGHNA and CDR2 is YSLEER. V was clipped by 1 base and J by 2 bases; unmatched bases: 0. Notes on this clone: What it recognizes is unknown.

Rectal tissue came from one to two pinch biopsies taken at colonoscopy. Each sample received Survey-level depth of up to 500,000 reads. Sequenced by immunoSEQ multiplex PCR; TCRdb stores in-frame clones only, minus some. The repertoire holds fewer than 12,000 clones, with roughly 82% as singletons. The rearrangement joins TRBV4-3 to TRBJ2-1; 9 bases align to TRBD2. Sequenced material: gut tissue. The source of this sequence is a girl aged 10-17 years who was a control in a study of pediatric ulcerative colitis. The DNA of the CDR3 is TGCGCCAGCAGCCAAGTAGCGGGAGCCTACAATGAGCAGTTCTTC. Its protein is CASSQVAGAYNEQFF.